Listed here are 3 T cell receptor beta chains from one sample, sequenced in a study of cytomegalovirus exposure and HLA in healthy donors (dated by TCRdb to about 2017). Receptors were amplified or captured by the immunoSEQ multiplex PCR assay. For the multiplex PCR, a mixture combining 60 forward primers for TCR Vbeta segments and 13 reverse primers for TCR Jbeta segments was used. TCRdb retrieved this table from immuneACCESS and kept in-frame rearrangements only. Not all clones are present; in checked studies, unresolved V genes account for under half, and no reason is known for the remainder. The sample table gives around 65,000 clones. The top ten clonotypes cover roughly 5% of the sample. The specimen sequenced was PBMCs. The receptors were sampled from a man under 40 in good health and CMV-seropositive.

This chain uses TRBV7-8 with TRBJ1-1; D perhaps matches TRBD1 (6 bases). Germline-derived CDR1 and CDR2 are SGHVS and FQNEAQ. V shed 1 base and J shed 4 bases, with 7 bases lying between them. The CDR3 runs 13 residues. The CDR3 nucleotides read TGTGCCAGCAGCTTAGGAGGGGGCACTGAAGCTTTCTTT. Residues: CASSLGGGTEAFF.

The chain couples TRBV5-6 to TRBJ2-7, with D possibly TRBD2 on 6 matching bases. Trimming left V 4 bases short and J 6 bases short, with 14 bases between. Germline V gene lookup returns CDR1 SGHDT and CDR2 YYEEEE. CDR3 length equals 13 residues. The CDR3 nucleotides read TGTGCCAGCAGCCTAGGAGGGAGTCTCGAGCAGTACTTC. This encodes CASSLGGSLEQYF.

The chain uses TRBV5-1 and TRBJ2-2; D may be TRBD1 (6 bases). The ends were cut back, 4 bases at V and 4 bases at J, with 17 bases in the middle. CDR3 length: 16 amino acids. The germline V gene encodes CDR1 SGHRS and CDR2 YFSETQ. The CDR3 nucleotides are TGCGCCAGCAGCCCTAGACCAGGGGTCCCCACCGGGGAGCTGTTTTTT. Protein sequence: CASSPRPGVPTGELFF.